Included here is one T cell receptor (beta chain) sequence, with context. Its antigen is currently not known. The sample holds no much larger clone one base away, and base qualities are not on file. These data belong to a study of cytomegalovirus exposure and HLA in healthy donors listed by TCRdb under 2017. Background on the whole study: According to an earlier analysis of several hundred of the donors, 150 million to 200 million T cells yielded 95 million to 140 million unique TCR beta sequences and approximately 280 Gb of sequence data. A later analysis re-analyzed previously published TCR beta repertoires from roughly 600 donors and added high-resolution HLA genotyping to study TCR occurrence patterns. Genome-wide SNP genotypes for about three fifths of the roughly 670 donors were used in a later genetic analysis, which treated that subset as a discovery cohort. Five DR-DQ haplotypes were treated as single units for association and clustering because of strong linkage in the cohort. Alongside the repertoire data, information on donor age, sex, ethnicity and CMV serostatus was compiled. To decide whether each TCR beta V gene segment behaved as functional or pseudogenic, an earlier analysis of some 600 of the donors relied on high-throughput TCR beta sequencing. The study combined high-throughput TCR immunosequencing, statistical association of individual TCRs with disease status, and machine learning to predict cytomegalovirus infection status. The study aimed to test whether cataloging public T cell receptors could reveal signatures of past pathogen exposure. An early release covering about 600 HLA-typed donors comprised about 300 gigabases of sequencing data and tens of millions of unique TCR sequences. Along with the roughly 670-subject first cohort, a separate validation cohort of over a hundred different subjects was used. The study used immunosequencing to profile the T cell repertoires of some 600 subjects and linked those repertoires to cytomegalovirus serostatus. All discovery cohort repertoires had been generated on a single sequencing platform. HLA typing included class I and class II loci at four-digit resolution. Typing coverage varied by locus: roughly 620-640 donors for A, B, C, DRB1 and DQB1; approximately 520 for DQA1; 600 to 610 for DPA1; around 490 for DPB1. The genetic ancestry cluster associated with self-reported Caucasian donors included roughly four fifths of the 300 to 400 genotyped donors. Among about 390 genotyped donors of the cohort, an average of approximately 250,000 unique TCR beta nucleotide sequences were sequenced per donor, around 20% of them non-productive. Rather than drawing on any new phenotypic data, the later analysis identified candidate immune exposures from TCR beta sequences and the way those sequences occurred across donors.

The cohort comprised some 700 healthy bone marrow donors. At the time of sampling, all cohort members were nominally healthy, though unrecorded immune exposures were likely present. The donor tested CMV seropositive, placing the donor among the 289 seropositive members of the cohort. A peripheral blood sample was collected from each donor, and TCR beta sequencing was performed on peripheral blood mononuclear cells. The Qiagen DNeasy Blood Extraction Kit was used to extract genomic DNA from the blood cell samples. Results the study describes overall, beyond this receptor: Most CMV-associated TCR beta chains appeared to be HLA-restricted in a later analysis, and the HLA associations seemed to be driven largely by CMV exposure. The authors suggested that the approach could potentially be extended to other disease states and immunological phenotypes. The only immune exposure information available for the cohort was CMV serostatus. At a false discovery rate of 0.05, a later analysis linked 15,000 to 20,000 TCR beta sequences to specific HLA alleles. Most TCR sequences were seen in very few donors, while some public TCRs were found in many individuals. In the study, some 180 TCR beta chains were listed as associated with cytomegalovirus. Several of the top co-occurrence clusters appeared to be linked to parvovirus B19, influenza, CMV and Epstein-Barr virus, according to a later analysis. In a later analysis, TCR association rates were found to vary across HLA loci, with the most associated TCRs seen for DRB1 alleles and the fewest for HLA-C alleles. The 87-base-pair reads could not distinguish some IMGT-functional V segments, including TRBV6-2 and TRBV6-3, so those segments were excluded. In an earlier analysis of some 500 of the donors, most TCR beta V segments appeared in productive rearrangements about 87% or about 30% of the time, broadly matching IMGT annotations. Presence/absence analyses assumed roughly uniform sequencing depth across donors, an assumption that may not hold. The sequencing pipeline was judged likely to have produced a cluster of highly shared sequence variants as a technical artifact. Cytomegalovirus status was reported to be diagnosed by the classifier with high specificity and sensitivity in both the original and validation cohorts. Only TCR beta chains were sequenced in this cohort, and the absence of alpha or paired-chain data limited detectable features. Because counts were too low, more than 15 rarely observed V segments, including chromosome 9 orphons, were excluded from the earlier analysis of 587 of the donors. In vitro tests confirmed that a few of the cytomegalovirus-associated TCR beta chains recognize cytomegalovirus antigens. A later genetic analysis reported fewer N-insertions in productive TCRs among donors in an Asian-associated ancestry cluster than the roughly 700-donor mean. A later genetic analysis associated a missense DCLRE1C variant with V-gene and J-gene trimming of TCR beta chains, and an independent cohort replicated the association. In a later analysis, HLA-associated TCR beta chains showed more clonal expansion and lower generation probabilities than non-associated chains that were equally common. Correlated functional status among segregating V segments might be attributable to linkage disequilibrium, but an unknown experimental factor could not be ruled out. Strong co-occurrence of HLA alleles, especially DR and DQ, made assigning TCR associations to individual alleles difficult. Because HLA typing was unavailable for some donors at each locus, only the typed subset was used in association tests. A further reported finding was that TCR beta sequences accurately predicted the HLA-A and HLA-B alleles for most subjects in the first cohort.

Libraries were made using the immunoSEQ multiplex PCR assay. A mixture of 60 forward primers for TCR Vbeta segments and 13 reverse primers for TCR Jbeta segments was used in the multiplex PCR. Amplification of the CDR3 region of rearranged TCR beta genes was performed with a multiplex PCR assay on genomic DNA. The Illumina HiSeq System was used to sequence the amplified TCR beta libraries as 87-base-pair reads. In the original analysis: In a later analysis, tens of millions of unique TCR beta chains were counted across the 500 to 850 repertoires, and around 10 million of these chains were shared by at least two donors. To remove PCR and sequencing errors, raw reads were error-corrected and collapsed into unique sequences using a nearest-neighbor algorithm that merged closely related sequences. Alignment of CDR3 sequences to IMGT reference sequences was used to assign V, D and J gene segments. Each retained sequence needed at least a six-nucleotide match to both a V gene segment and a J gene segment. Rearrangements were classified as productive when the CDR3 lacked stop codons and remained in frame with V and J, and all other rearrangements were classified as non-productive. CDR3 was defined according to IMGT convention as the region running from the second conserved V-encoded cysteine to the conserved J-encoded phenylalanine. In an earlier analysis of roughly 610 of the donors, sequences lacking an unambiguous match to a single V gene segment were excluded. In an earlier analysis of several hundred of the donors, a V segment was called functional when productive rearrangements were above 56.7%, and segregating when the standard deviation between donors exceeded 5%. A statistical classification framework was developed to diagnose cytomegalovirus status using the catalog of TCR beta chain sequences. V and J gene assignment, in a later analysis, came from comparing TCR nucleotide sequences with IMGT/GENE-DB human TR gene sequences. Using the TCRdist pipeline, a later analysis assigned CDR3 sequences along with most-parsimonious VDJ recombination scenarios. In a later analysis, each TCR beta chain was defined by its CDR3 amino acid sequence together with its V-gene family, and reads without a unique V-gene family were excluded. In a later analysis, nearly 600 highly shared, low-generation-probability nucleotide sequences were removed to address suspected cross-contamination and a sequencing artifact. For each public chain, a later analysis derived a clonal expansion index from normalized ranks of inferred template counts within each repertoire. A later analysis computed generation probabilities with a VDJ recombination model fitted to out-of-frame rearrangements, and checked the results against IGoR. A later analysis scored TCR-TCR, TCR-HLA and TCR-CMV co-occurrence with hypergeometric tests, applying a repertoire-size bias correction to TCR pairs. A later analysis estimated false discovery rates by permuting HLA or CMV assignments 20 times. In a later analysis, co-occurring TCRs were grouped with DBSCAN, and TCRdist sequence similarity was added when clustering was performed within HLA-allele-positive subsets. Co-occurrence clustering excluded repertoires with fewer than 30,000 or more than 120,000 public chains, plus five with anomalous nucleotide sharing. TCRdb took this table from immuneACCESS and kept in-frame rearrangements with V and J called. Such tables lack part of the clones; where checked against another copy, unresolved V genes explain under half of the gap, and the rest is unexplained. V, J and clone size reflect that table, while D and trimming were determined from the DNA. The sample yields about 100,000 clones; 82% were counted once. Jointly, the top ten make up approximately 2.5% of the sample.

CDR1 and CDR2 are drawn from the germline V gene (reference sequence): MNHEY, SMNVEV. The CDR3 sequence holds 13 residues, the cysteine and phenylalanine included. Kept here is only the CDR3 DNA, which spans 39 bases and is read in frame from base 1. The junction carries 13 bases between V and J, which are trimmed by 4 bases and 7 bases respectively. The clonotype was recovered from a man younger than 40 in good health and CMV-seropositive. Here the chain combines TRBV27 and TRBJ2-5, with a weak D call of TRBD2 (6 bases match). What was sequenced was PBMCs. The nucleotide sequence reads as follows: TGTGCCAGCAGTTCAGGACTAATAGGGACCCAGTACTTC. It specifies CASSSGLIGTQYF.